Listed here are 5 T cell receptor beta chains from one sample, sequenced in a study of T-cell memory formation after mild COVID-19. Using its own MiXCR run on the 5' RACE reads, TCRdb lists one record per CDR3 protein. The sample includes roughly 340,000 distinct CDR3 sequences, 20% to 25% of them seen just once. Sequencing was done on a sample of PBMCs or a T cell subset sorted from them (not recorded which). The receptors were gathered from a man aged 18 to 35 who had mild COVID-19 (a few samples of this study predate the infection). Cell type and time point are not known.

CDR3 amino acids: CASRDPQGGNEQFF. The CDR3 DNA is TGTGCCAGCAGAGACCCCCAGGGGGGGAATGAGCAGTTCTTC. The rearrangement joins TRBV12-3 or TRBV12-4 to TRBJ2-1; tentatively, D is TRBD1 or TRBD2 (7 bases each). The CDR3 sequence is 14 residues long. V was clipped by 6 bases and J by 7 bases, with 16 bases between them.

This clonotype was seen a handful of times. This sequence joins TRBV27 and TRBJ1-6; D not resolved. The CDR3 extends over 15 amino acids. The V gene's germline CDR1 is MNHEY and CDR2 SMNVEV (reference sequence). Trimming took off 6 bases at V and 5 bases at J, with 14 bases between the two ends. The CDR3 is CASRLTFGNNSPLHF. The CDR3 DNA is TGTGCCAGCAGACTTACCTTCGGGAATAATTCACCCCTCCACTTT.

The rearrangement uses TRBV2 and TRBJ1-1, with no clear D. The CDR3 runs to 13 residues. Germline assignment: CDR1 SNHLY and CDR2 FYNNEI. V was cut by 8 bases and J by 12 bases, with 22 bases left in between. Here the CDR3 DNA reads TGTGCCAGCGGGAGGGCAGGCAGTGTGAAAACTTTCTTT. Amino acids: CASGRAGSVKTFF.

V and J are TRBV20-1 and TRBJ2-2; D not certain. The CDR3 sequence is 11 residues long. V was trimmed by 5 bases and J by 2 bases, leaving 3 bases between them. Per the germline V gene, CDR1 is DFQATT and CDR2 is SNEGSKA (reference sequence). Here the CDR3 reads CSAFNTGELFF. CDR3 DNA: TGCAGTGCTTTCAACACCGGGGAGCTGTTTTTT.

Ten or more counts support this clonotype. The rearrangement joins TRBV7-9 to TRBJ2-3; 14 bases are shared with TRBD2. Unmatched junction bases numbered 6, after V lost 5 bases and J lost 5 bases. CDR1 is SEHNR, CDR2 FQNEAQ, per germline (reference sequence). This CDR3 has 16 residues. The CDR3: CASSDETSGRGDTQYF. The DNA of the CDR3 is TGTGCCAGCAGCGACGAGACTAGCGGGAGGGGAGATACGCAGTATTTT.